The 5 T cell receptor beta chains in this list originate from one sample, sequenced in a study of vaccination and CD4 T cells after COVID-19. No antigen is known for these receptors. Oncomine TCR Beta short-read sequencing was applied to DNA from cultured CD4+ T cells. TCRdb called the PCR reads again in MiXCR, with one record for every CDR3 protein. The sample carries approximately 21,000 distinct CDR3 sequences, 60% to 80% recorded once. Treatment described: approximately nine-day PBMC culture with coronavirus spike peptide pools or control peptides (ViraFEST assay). Input material: CD4+ T cells from blood, cultured in vitro. All receptors come from a human donor who had recovered from COVID-19.

This chain's CDR3 is CASSRGLAPDTQYF. The CDR3 bases are TGTGCCAGCAGCCGAGGACTAGCGCCAGATACGCAGTATTTT. The rearrangement links TRBV7-2 to TRBJ2-3; 9 nucleotides line up with TRBD2. The V gene end was trimmed by 5 bases and the J gene end by 4 bases; junction bases not matched to a gene: 4. CDR1 and CDR2 (germline): SGHTA, FQGNSA. CDR3 size: 14 residues.

The chain has TRBV28 and TRBJ1-2; 8 bases line up with TRBD1. Trimming took 4 bases from V and 5 from J; bases not matched to a gene: 21. This CDR3 region has 19 residues. CDR1 and CDR2 from the germline V gene are MDHEN and SYDVKM. CDR3 bases: TGTGCCAGCAGTTCTATAACCGGGACAGGTCTTCATCTCACTTATGGCTACACCTTC. This encodes CASSSITGTGLHLTYGYTF.

V and J are TRBV7-2 and TRBJ2-1; D is perhaps TRBD2 (5 bases). Germline V gene lookup returns CDR1 SGHTA and CDR2 FQGNSA. The length of the CDR3 is 16 residues. Trimming shortened V by 0 bases and J by 4 bases, and 13 bases separated the two germline ends. Here the CDR3 reads CASSLALLAIYNEQFF. CDR3 nucleotide sequence: TGTGCCAGCAGCTTAGCGCTGTTAGCGATATACAATGAGCAGTTCTTC.

The chain uses TRBV20-1 and TRBJ1-6; D is ambiguous. From germline, CDR1 is DFQATT and CDR2 SNEGSKA (reference sequence). With 6 bases removed from V and 0 bases from J, the gap between germline ends came to 6 bases. The CDR3 totals 13 residues. In nucleotides, the CDR3 is TGCAGTGCGGGGAGCTCCTATAATTCACCCCTCCACTTT. Translation: CSAGSSYNSPLHF.

This clonotype came up once. The rearrangement uses TRBV12-3 or TRBV12-4 and TRBJ1-2; D is unresolved. The CDR3 runs 12 residues. V lost 6 bases, J lost 7 bases, and 12 bases lay in between. The CDR3 protein is CASRTRELGYTF. The CDR3 nucleotides read TGTGCCAGCAGAACTAGAGAGCTTGGCTACACCTTC.